Presented here are 19 T cell receptor beta chains from one specimen sequenced in a study of T cells after yellow fever vaccination. TCRdb called the 5' RACE reads again in MiXCR, with one record for every CDR3 protein. Found here are under 250,000 distinct CDR3 sequences, about 7.1% of them singletons; the top ten hold approximately 0.84%. The sequencing used CD4+ T cells sorted from PBMCs, collected 15 days after the yellow fever booster vaccination. These receptors came from a man under 40 who received the YFV17D yellow fever vaccine.

The table lists this clonotype with many counts. This chain uses TRBV11-1 with TRBJ2-5; possibly TRBD1 for D (5 bases). This CDR3 spans 14 amino acids. The V end was cut by 6 bases, the J end by 1 base, with 12 bases between. Germline V CDR1 and CDR2: SGHAT, FQDESV (reference sequence). The CDR3, as DNA: TGTGCCAGCAGAACCGTGGGGCTCCAAGAGACCCAGTACTTC. Its translation: CASRTVGLQETQYF.

The chain carries TRBV3-1 and TRBJ2-7, with 7 positions matching TRBD1. Unmatched junction bases numbered 1, after V lost 6 bases and J lost 5 bases. This CDR3 is 11 amino acids long. In germline, CDR1 is LGHDT, CDR2 YNNKEL (reference sequence). The CDR3 is CASRGGNEQYF. CDR3 sequence (DNA): TGTGCCAGCAGAGGGGGCAACGAGCAGTACTTC.

This clonotype appeared a few times. J is TRBJ2-1 and V is TRBV18, with TRBD1 identical over 8 bases. The germline V gene has CDR1 KGHSH and CDR2 LQKENI. V was clipped by 3 bases and J by 5 bases; unmatched bases: 6. The CDR3 extends over 15 amino acids. The CDR3 bases are TGTGCCAGCTCACCCCGGACAGGGAACAACAATGAGCAGTTCTTC. Translating it yields CASSPRTGNNNEQFF.

With respect to this clonotype: A much more abundant neighbour one base away suggests this may be a read error. The chain links TRBV5-1 to TRBJ2-3; 7 bases align to TRBD2. This CDR3 region has 15 residues. Germline-derived CDR1 and CDR2 are SGHRS and YFSETQ. In DNA form, the CDR3 reads TGCGTCAGCAGCTTGGGGGGGACTACGGCAGATACGCAGTATTTT. Its protein is CVSSLGGTTADTQYF.

The chain links TRBV20-1 to TRBJ1-6, with D possibly TRBD1 on 6 matching bases. Germline CDR1 is DFQATT and CDR2 is SNEGSKA (reference sequence). The CDR3 is 12 amino acids. The germline V and J ends were trimmed by 5 bases and 9 bases, with 11 bases remaining between them. The CDR3 sequence: CSAQGISSPLHF. DNA for the CDR3: TGCAGTGCTCAGGGGATTAGTTCACCCCTCCACTTT.

This chain uses TRBV28 with TRBJ2-1, with 12 bases aligning to TRBD2. Germline CDR1 MDHEN, CDR2 SYDVKM. Trimming at V came to 7 bases and at J to 4 bases, leaving 2 bases not matched to a gene. There are 14 residues in the CDR3. In DNA form, the CDR3 reads TGTGCCAGCACGACTAGCGGGGGTTACAATGAGCAGTTCTTC. Translation: CASTTSGGYNEQFF.

This clonotype was seen repeatedly, ten times or more. This chain uses TRBV11-2 with TRBJ1-1; D not certain. Trimming took 2 bases from V and 4 from J, leaving 11 bases between them. This CDR3 is 14 amino acids long. Germline V lookup: CDR1 SGHAT, CDR2 FQNNGV. CDR3 region: CASSLSRVATEAFF. The CDR3 DNA is TGTGCCAGCAGCTTAAGTAGGGTGGCCACTGAAGCTTTCTTT.

This clonotype turned up a few times. The rearrangement joins TRBV5-1 to TRBJ1-2, with unresolved D. The CDR3 loop spans 14 amino acids. The ends were cut back, 1 base at V and 0 bases at J, with 7 bases in the middle. Per the germline V gene, CDR1 is SGHRS and CDR2 is YFSETQ. The CDR3 DNA is TGCGCCAGCAGCTTGCTCCCCGCTAACTATGGCTACACCTTC. Translated, it gives CASSLLPANYGYTF. Full variable domain (remainder filled in from reference TRBV5-1 and TRBJ1-2): KAGVTQTPRYLIKTRGQQVTLSCSPISGHRSVSWYQQTPGQGLQFLFEYFSETQRNKGNFPGRFSGRQFSNSRSEMNVSTLELGDSALYLCASSLLPANYGYTFGSGTRLTVV.

This clonotype occurred a few times. The chain joins TRBV2 to TRBJ2-5; possibly TRBD2 for D (7 bases). The CDR3 length is 13 residues. Germline values: CDR1 SNHLY, CDR2 FYNNEI. With 7 bases removed from V and 2 bases from J, the gap between germline ends came to 11 bases. CDR3: CASKGGIQETQYF. CDR3 sequence (DNA): TGTGCCAGCAAGGGGGGGATACAAGAGACCCAGTACTTC.

The gene calls are TRBV5-1 and TRBJ2-5, with TRBD1 as a possible D gene (7 bases). CDR1 is SGHRS, CDR2 YFSETQ, per germline. V gave up 1 base and J gave up 5 bases, with 15 bases separating them. This CDR3 is 15 amino acids long. The CDR3 loop is CASSLTTGTEETQYF. The DNA for the CDR3 is TGCGCCAGCAGCTTGACGACAGGGACTGAGGAGACCCAGTACTTC.

V gene TRBV5-1 combines with J gene TRBJ2-3, with 10 bases aligning to TRBD2. V shed 4 bases, J shed 1 base, and the junction held 3 bases outside the gene matches. Germline V gives CDR1 SGHRS, CDR2 YFSETQ. The CDR3 runs to 15 residues. CDR3 DNA: TGCGCCAGCAGCCGGAGCGGGAGGGGCACAGATACGCAGTATTTT. Translation gives CASSRSGRGTDTQYF.

The table lists this clonotype with many counts. The chain combines TRBV7-9 with TRBJ2-7; D is perhaps TRBD2 (6 bases). Germline values: CDR1 SEHNR, CDR2 FQNEAQ (reference sequence). With 1 base removed from V and 5 bases from J, the gap between germline ends came to 15 bases. The CDR3 sequence is 15 residues long. The CDR3 reads CASSLDGREGDEQYF. CDR3 coding DNA: TGTGCCAGCAGCTTAGATGGGCGGGAAGGCGACGAGCAGTACTTC.

This chain joins TRBV29-1 and TRBJ2-3, with D possibly matching TRBD1 (6 bases). Germline CDR1 reads SQVTM; CDR2 reads ANQGSEA. CDR3 length: 15 residues. Trimming shortened V by 0 bases and J by 2 bases, and 12 bases separated the two germline ends. Here the CDR3 reads CSVEENRVFTDTQYF. The CDR3 DNA is TGCAGCGTTGAAGAGAACAGGGTTTTCACAGATACGCAGTATTTT.

The rearrangement uses TRBV29-1 and TRBJ2-7, with 10 bases that match TRBD2. Per the germline V gene, CDR1 is SQVTM and CDR2 is ANQGSEA. V was pared by 6 bases and J by 0 bases, with 5 bases of the junction left unmatched. This CDR3 comprises 14 residues. CDR3 DNA: TGCAGCGTGTTTGGGACTAGCGACTCCTACGAGCAGTACTTC. Amino acid sequence: CSVFGTSDSYEQYF.

The J gene is TRBJ2-7, the V gene TRBV7-9, with 7 bases matching TRBD2. CDR1 is SEHNR and CDR2 is FQNEAQ in the germline V gene (reference sequence). The J segment lost 5 bases and the V segment lost 5 bases, leaving 9 bases of the junction unmatched. This CDR3 spans 14 amino acids. The CDR3 DNA follows: TGTGCCAGCAGCCCTAGCGGCGCCAGTCACGAGCAGTACTTC. It encodes CASSPSGASHEQYF.

The chain combines TRBV4-1 with TRBJ2-1, with D hard to call. The CDR3 length is 12 residues. V was trimmed by 2 bases and J by 12 bases, leaving 11 bases between them. CDR1 MGHRA and CDR2 YSYEKL come from the germline V gene. The CDR3 region is CASSQPLGVQFF. DNA of the CDR3: TGCGCCAGCAGCCAACCCCTTGGAGTGCAGTTCTTC.

The chain combines TRBV18 with TRBJ2-3; perhaps TRBD2 as D (6 bases). The germline V gene encodes CDR1 KGHSH and CDR2 LQKENI. This CDR3 spans 16 amino acids. The ends were cut back, 0 bases at V and 2 bases at J, with 12 bases in the middle. This CDR3 reads CASSPPVSGDTDTQYF. CDR3 DNA: TGTGCCAGCTCACCACCGGTTAGCGGAGACACAGATACGCAGTATTTT.

This clonotype came up a few times. The gene calls are TRBV20-1 and TRBJ1-1, with D unclear. The germline gives CDR1 DFQATT, CDR2 SNEGSKA (reference sequence). The CDR3 has 14 residues. V was trimmed by 0 bases and J by 5 bases, leaving 13 bases between them. This chain's CDR3 is CSARDVLFLTEAFF. CDR3 in DNA: TGCAGTGCTAGAGATGTACTTTTCCTTACTGAAGCTTTCTTT.

This clonotype has more than one count but fewer than ten. This sequence joins TRBV10-2 and TRBJ1-6, with 8 bases that match TRBD1. Trimming cost V 8 bases and J 8 bases; bases outside gene matches: 8. The CDR3 is 14 residues long. The germline V gene has CDR1 WSHSY and CDR2 SAAADI. The CDR3 DNA reads TGCGCCAGCGCAATACAGGGGGGAGATTCACCCCTCCACTTT. Its protein is CASAIQGGDSPLHF.